The 22 T cell receptor beta chains in this list originate from one sample, sequenced in a study of shared clonotypes between healthy human individuals. Data came from immunoSEQ multiplex PCR; TCRdb stores just in-frame clones and leaves some out. Found here are 2.3 million or so clones, over 85% of them singletons; the top ten hold 0.35% to 0.45%. The sample consisted of naive CD4+ T cells from PBMCs. The subset was: CD45RA+ positively selected. These receptors were obtained from a man between 18 and 35 years old in good health. Some clones in this sample may be carry-over from other donors' samples.

This clone was recorded once. The chain employs TRBV7-8 and TRBJ2-3, with 9 bases that match TRBD1. Germline CDR1 reads SGHVS; CDR2 reads FQNEAQ. The CDR3 covers 15 residues. V lost 4 bases to trimming and J lost 4 bases; unmatched junction nucleotides: 6. The CDR3 reads CASSWGQGRADTQYF. The CDR3 DNA reads as TGTGCCAGCAGCTGGGGACAGGGTAGGGCAGATACGCAGTATTTT.

This clone was detected once. The identical CDR3 is also encoded by other nucleotide sequences in the sample. The rearrangement links TRBV28 to TRBJ1-2; 7 nucleotides match TRBD1. CDR1 and CDR2 (germline): MDHEN, SYDVKM. V trimming: 6 bases; J trimming: 3 bases; junction bases outside the gene matches: 1. The CDR3 is 12 residues long. CDR3 in DNA: TGTGCCAGCAGGGGGACAGACTATGGCTACACCTTC. It translates to CASRGTDYGYTF.

The genes are TRBV27 and TRBJ2-4; tentatively, D is TRBD1 (6 bases). CDR1 is MNHEY and CDR2 is SMNVEV in the germline V gene (reference sequence). CDR3 size: 15 residues. V lost 6 bases to trimming and J lost 8 bases, with 20 bases between them. CDR3 nucleotide sequence: TGTGCCAGCAGCAGATCTACAGGGATCGGGGACATTCAGTACTTC. Translation gives CASSRSTGIGDIQYF.

The chain couples TRBV19 to TRBJ1-2; a weak D match, TRBD1 (5 bases). Trimming shortened V by 5 bases and J by 3 bases, and 22 bases separated the two germline ends. CDR3 length: 17 amino acids. Per germline, CDR1 LNHDA and CDR2 SQIVND (reference sequence). CDR3 amino acids: CASSSPLRRGEDYGYTF. CDR3 in DNA: TGTGCCAGTAGTTCCCCGCTCCGGAGGGGTGAAGACTATGGCTACACCTTC.

The chain couples TRBV10-3 to TRBJ1-2, with D unresolved. The CDR3 has 13 amino acids. The germline V and J ends were trimmed by 0 bases and 4 bases, with 6 bases remaining between them. Germline V CDR1 and CDR2: ENHRY, SYGVKD. CDR3 sequence: CAISESTVYGYTF. CDR3 bases: TGTGCCATCAGTGAGTCGACGGTCTATGGCTACACCTTC.

The chain joins TRBV5-1 to TRBJ1-4; D possibly corresponds to TRBD1 (6 bases). The germline CDR1 and CDR2 sequences are SGHRS and YFSETQ. This CDR3 has 16 amino acids. The germline V and J ends were trimmed by 1 base and 7 bases, with 17 bases remaining between them. The CDR3 region has the DNA TGCGCCAGCAGCTTGTCCAGGGGCGGGACTGGTGAAAAACTGTTTTTT. The encoded protein is CASSLSRGGTGEKLFF.

As DNA, the CDR3 is TGTGCCAGCAGCTCCTCAGTTGGACTAGCTAGCTCCTACAATGAGCAGTTCTTC. Its protein is CASSSSVGLASSYNEQFF. This chain joins TRBV7-3 and TRBJ2-1; 8 bases fit TRBD2. V gave up 4 bases and J gave up 0 bases; unmatched junction bases: 11. Looked up from germline, CDR1 is SGHTA and CDR2 is FQGTGA. The CDR3 is 18 amino acids. Variable domain in full (rest from reference TRBV7-3 and TRBJ2-1): GAGVSQTPSNKVTEKGKYVELRCDPISGHTALYWYRQSLGQGPEFLIYFQGTGAADDSGLPNDRFFAVRPEGSVSTLKIQRTERGDSAVYLCASSSSVGLASSYNEQFFGPGTRLTVL.

The V and J genes are TRBV6-5 and TRBJ1-3; unclear D gene. Trimming removed 10 bases at V and 0 bases at J, with 4 bases between. Germline V lookup: CDR1 MNHEY, CDR2 SVGAGI. The CDR3 has 11 residues. The CDR3 DNA sequence: TGTGCCACCCTCTCTGGAAACACCATATATTTT. It translates to CATLSGNTIYF.

This chain links TRBV4-1 with TRBJ1-2, with unresolved D. The V end was cut by 0 bases, the J end by 8 bases, with 7 bases between. Germline V gene lookup returns CDR1 MGHRA and CDR2 YSYEKL. The CDR3 has 12 amino acids. CDR3 sequence: CASSQERVGYTF. As DNA, the CDR3 is TGCGCCAGCAGCCAAGAGAGGGTGGGCTACACCTTC.

The J gene is TRBJ1-6, the V gene TRBV6-1; 7 nucleotides match TRBD1. The CDR3 length is 14 residues. The J segment lost 6 bases and the V segment lost 7 bases, leaving 6 bases of the junction unmatched. Germline V gives CDR1 MNHNS, CDR2 SASEGT. The CDR3: CASTRDRLNSPLHF. The CDR3 DNA is TGTGCCAGCACCAGGGACAGACTTAATTCACCCCTCCACTTT.

This clone appeared a single time. The DNA of the CDR3 is TGTGCCAGCAGTTGGAGAGGGATTCAGTACTTC. It translates to CASSWRGIQYF. The V gene is TRBV28, the J gene TRBJ2-7, with a tentative D call TRBD2 (5 bases). There are 11 residues in the CDR3. Trimming stripped 4 bases from V and 10 bases from J, with 11 bases between. Germline V gene lookup returns CDR1 MDHEN and CDR2 SYDVKM.

The chain combines TRBV29-1 with TRBJ2-5; D uncertain. CDR3 length equals 16 residues. CDR1 and CDR2 (germline): SQVTM, ANQGSEA. Trimming pared 6 bases from V and 2 bases from J, leaving 22 bases between. In DNA form, the CDR3 reads TGCAGCGTCGTTTCCCTTACAGCGCTACCGCAAGAGACCCAGTACTTC. It is translated as CSVVSLTALPQETQYF.

CDR3 sequence (DNA): TGTGCCAGCAGCTTAGACAGGGTGTTTGGGCAGTACTTC. Encoded protein: CASSLDRVFGQYF. The rearrangement uses TRBV6-5 and TRBJ2-7, with TRBD1 matching 7 bases. Germline CDR1 and CDR2: MNHEY and SVGAGI. The CDR3 spans 13 residues. V was pared by 6 bases and J by 9 bases, with 11 bases of the junction left unmatched.

This chain uses TRBV6-1 with TRBJ2-7, with D tentatively TRBD1 or TRBD2 (6 bases each). The germline V gene has CDR1 MNHNS and CDR2 SASEGT. There are 14 residues in the CDR3. The V end was cut by 2 bases, the J end by 6 bases, with 14 bases between. The CDR3: CASSERGARSEQYF. The CDR3 region has the DNA TGTGCCAGCAGTGAAAGGGGGGCGCGGAGCGAGCAGTACTTC.

J is TRBJ1-4 and V is TRBV15; tentatively, D is TRBD1 (5 bases). Deletions cut 0 bases from V and 6 bases from J, with 11 bases between. Germline V gene lookup returns CDR1 LNHNV and CDR2 YYDKDF (reference sequence). This CDR3 is built from 15 residues. CDR3 protein: CATSRDGRDYEKLFF. The CDR3 coding sequence is TGTGCCACCAGCAGAGACGGCAGGGATTATGAAAAACTGTTTTTT.

This chain links TRBV5-1 with TRBJ2-5, with 9 bases identical to TRBD1. Trimming cost V 7 bases and J 4 bases; bases outside gene matches: 11. The CDR3 loop spans 15 amino acids. CDR1 and CDR2 (germline): SGHRS, YFSETQ. CDR3 DNA sequence: TGCGCCAGCTCGGGGAGGACAGGGGACGGAGAGACCCAGTACTTC. Its protein is CASSGRTGDGETQYF.

Comment on this clone: The same CDR3 arises from other DNA sequences in this sample as well. This chain uses TRBV28 with TRBJ2-7, with D hard to call. Per the germline V gene, CDR1 is MDHEN and CDR2 is SYDVKM. Trimming shortened V by 5 bases and J by 3 bases, and 8 bases separated the two germline ends. The CDR3 consists of 12 residues. The CDR3: CASSTHLYEQYF. The CDR3 region has the DNA TGTGCCAGCAGTACCCACCTCTACGAGCAGTACTTC.

Remarks on this clone: At the DNA level, this CDR3 is encoded by other sequences in the same sample as well. The CDR3 loop is CASSPYRLKRGNTIYF. The CDR3 DNA reads as TGTGCCAGCAGCCCATACAGGTTAAAAAGGGGAAACACCATATATTTT. The chain links TRBV7-6 to TRBJ1-3, with TRBD1 as a possible D gene (5 bases). This CDR3 spans 16 amino acids. Germline CDR1 is SGHVS and CDR2 is FNYEAQ. V lost 5 bases and J lost 4, with 18 bases in between.

This rearrangement joins TRBV29-1 to TRBJ2-3, with 7 positions matching TRBD2. Trimming cost V 5 bases and J 2 bases; bases outside gene matches: 4. Germline assignment: CDR1 SQVTM and CDR2 ANQGSEA. The CDR3 sequence is 13 residues long. CDR3 nucleotide sequence: TGCAGCGTTAACGGGAGGATCACAGATACGCAGTATTTT. This gives the protein CSVNGRITDTQYF.

The V call is TRBV30, the J call TRBJ1-1; 7 nucleotides match TRBD1. The CDR3 is 15 amino acids. V was pared by 3 bases and J by 4 bases, with 11 bases of the junction left unmatched. In germline, CDR1 is GTSNPN, CDR2 SVGIG (reference sequence). The DNA of the CDR3 is TGTGCCTGGAGCCCCCGAGGGGGCCTGCGCACTGAAGCTTTCTTT. Residues: CAWSPRGGLRTEAFF.

V gene TRBV10-3 combines with J gene TRBJ2-2; TRBD2 matches at 7 bases. The germline V gene encodes CDR1 ENHRY and CDR2 SYGVKD. With 11 bases clipped from V and 4 bases from J, the junction kept 7 bases outside the gene matches. The CDR3 totals 13 residues. CDR3 region: CALLRERTGELFF. The CDR3 nucleotides read TGTGCCTTGCTGCGGGAGCGCACCGGGGAGCTGTTTTTT.

The rearrangement links TRBV5-8 to TRBJ2-7; D gene unclear. This CDR3 region has 14 residues. Germline CDR1 is SGHTS and CDR2 is YDEGEE. V shed 2 bases and J shed 2 bases, with 11 bases lying between them. For the CDR3, the DNA is TGTGCCAGCAGCTTACGTGCACAGACCTACGAGCAGTACTTC. Translating it yields CASSLRAQTYEQYF.